Listed here are 10 T cell receptor beta chains from one sample, sequenced in a study of beta chain features in type 1 diabetes. Study-level results: People with Type 1 diabetes carried modestly yet significantly shorter TCRB CDR3s in all four CD4+ subsets.

Expressed TCRB transcripts got sequenced, as all isolated RNA was reverse transcribed. Measured with immunoSEQ multiplex PCR; TCRdb has only the in-frame clones, and not every one. The sample records about 390,000 clones, over 8.5% being singletons. Which antigens these TCRs recognize remains unknown. The sequencing input was central memory CD4+ T cells from blood. The receptors stem from a young man with type 1 diabetes.

The genes are TRBV6-5 and TRBJ1-2; no clear D. Between the trimmed V and J ends, which lost 5 bases and 5 bases, there was a span of 12 bases. This CDR3 has 13 residues. Germline V gene data show CDR1 as MNHEY and CDR2 as SVGAGI. CDR3 region: CASSAQSNYGYTF. DNA for the CDR3: TGTGCCAGCAGTGCACAGAGTAATTATGGCTACACCTTC.

This chain connects TRBV4-2 to TRBJ2-2; either TRBD1 or TRBD2 may fit D (5 bases each). The germline V gene has CDR1 LGHNA and CDR2 YNFKEQ. The V and J ends lost 0 bases and 4 bases respectively, with 9 bases between them. The CDR3 is 15 amino acids. The CDR3 bases are TGTGCCAGCAGCCAAGATGTGGGGGTCACCGGGGAGCTGTTTTTT. Translating it yields CASSQDVGVTGELFF.

This clone was counted between two and nine times. The rearrangement links TRBV27 to TRBJ1-3; TRBD1 is a possible D gene (5 bases). Germline V gene data show CDR1 as MNHEY and CDR2 as SMNVEV (reference sequence). The CDR3 is 14 amino acids. Trimming left V 5 bases short and J 3 bases short, with 11 bases between. CDR3 in DNA: TGTGCCAGCAGTCCCGGGACGGTTGGAAACACCATATATTTT. Protein: CASSPGTVGNTIYF.

A few counts support this clone. The J gene is TRBJ2-4, the V gene TRBV27; D is possibly TRBD2 (6 bases). The germline gives CDR1 MNHEY, CDR2 SMNVEV (reference sequence). The V end lost 6 bases, the J end lost 1 base, and 7 bases lay between the germline ends. The CDR3 sequence is 13 residues long. Here the CDR3 DNA reads TGTGCCAGCAGCCGGGGGGCCAAAAACATTCAGTACTTC. Its translation is CASSRGAKNIQYF.

This clone was observed a few times. The chain has TRBV6-1 and TRBJ2-3; no firm D call. The CDR3 contains 12 residues. V lost 5 bases and J 6 bases, leaving 9 bases between the germline ends. Germline V lookup: CDR1 MNHNS, CDR2 SASEGT. The CDR3 sequence is CASSSFRDTQYF. The CDR3 DNA reads TGTGCCAGCAGTTCTTTCAGGGATACGCAGTATTTT.

The table lists this clone with many counts. This chain connects TRBV28 to TRBJ1-5; D is uncertain. Trimming left V 6 bases short and J 7 bases short, with 16 bases between. Germline lookup yields CDR1 MDHEN and CDR2 SYDVKM. This CDR3 has 14 residues. This CDR3 reads CASSPGGMKQPQHF. CDR3 coding DNA: TGTGCCAGCAGCCCCGGTGGGATGAAACAGCCCCAGCATTTT.

The rearrangement uses TRBV18 and TRBJ2-5; TRBD1 agrees at 10 bases. The J call may be incorrect, as the DNA end agrees better with TRBJ2-7. This CDR3 has 13 residues. Germline-derived CDR1 and CDR2 are KGHSH and LQKENI. CDR3: CASSPGTGVEQYF. CDR3 DNA sequence: TGTGCCAGCTCACCCGGGACAGGGGTCGAGCAGTACTTC.

There are a few counts of this clone. The V gene is TRBV16, the J gene TRBJ1-1; D unclear. The CDR3 is 13 residues long. Trimming took off 0 bases at V and 1 base at J, with 3 bases between the two ends. From germline, CDR1 is KGHSY and CDR2 FQNENV. CDR3 amino acids: CASSQSENTEAFF. The CDR3 region has the DNA TGTGCCAGCAGCCAATCAGAGAACACTGAAGCTTTCTTT. The variable domain in full, completed from reference TRBV16 and TRBJ1-1, reads GEEVAQTPKHLVRGEGQKAKLYCAPIKGHSYVFWYQQVLKNEFKFLISFQNENVFDETGMPKERFSAKCLPNSPCSLEIQATKLEDSAVYFCASSQSENTEAFFGQGTRLTVV.

This clone was recorded a few times. The chain joins TRBV2 to TRBJ2-1; D is unresolved. The CDR3 extends over 15 amino acids. Germline CDR1 SNHLY, CDR2 FYNNEI. V lost 2 bases and J 0 bases, leaving 8 bases between the germline ends. In DNA, the CDR3 is TGTGCCAGCAGTGAATCCCAGAGCTCCTACAATGAGCAGTTCTTC. Protein sequence: CASSESQSSYNEQFF.

This clone came up a few times. This chain joins TRBV28 and TRBJ2-3; 9 nucleotides align to TRBD1. Germline CDR1 MDHEN, CDR2 SYDVKM. This CDR3 comprises 15 residues. V was clipped by 11 bases and J by 7 bases; unmatched bases: 16. CDR3 amino acids: CAPQSGGTGWNTQYF. DNA for the CDR3: TGTGCCCCCCAAAGTGGAGGGACAGGGTGGAATACGCAGTATTTT.